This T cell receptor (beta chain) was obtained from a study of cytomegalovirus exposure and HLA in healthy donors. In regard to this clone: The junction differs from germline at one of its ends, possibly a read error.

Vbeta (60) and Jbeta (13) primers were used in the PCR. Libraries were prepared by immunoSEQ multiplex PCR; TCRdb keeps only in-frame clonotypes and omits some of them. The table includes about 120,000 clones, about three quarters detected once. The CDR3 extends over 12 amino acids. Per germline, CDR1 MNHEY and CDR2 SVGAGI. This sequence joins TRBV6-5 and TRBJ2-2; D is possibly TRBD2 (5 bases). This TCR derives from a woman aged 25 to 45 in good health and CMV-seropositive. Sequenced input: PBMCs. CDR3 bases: TGTGCCAGCAGTTACCCGAACGGGAAGCTGTTTTTT. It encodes CASSYPNGKLFF.